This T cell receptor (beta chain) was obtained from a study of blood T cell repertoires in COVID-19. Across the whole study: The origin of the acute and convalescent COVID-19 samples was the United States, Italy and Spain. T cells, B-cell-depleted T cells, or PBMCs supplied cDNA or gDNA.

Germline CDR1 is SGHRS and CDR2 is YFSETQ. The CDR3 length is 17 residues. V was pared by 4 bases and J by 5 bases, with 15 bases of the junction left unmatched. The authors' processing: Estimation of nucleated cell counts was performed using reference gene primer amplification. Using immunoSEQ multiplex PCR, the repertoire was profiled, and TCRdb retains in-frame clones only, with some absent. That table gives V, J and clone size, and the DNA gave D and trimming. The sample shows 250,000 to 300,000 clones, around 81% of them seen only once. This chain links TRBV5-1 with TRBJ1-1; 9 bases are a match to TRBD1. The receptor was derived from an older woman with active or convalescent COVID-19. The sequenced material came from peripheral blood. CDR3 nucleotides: TGCGCCAGCAGCCTAGGAGGGACAGGGAAAAGAGAAACTGAAGCTTTCTTT. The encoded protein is CASSLGGTGKRETEAFF.